This TCR beta chain was identified in a study of human thymus T cells. Only in-frame clones appear in the TCRdb table, and some are missing; sequencing was by immunoSEQ multiplex PCR. The repertoire holds some 57,000 clones, with 94% as singletons. Half of the eight donors gave roughly 0.5-1 mL blood during surgery. No fixed cell number was used; all available blood leukocytes supplied DNA. On this clone itself: What it binds is not known.

General study points: There appeared to be biased usage of V and J genes in thymic and blood repertoires.

The clonotype was recovered from a boy in the first two years of life with a congenital heart defect but otherwise immunologically healthy. The sample comprised blood.

CDR3 in amino acids: CASSPPGTSDTQYF. The DNA of the CDR3 is TGTGCCAGCTCACCTCCCGGGACATCAGATACGCAGTATTTT. This sequence joins TRBV18 and TRBJ2-3, with D possibly TRBD1 on 6 matching bases. Germline CDR1 and CDR2: KGHSH and LQKENI. The V gene lost 3 bases and the J gene lost 4 bases, with 11 bases spanning the gap. CDR3 size: 14 residues.